This is a list of T cell receptor beta chains from one sample in a study of blood T cell repertoires in COVID-19. Clones were read by immunoSEQ multiplex PCR, and TCRdb kept only the in-frame ones, dropping some. The table lists 50,000 to 75,000 clones, 65% to 85% of them singletons, with less than 25% in the top ten. Sequencing input: peripheral blood. The receptor source for this set is a man older than 75 with active or convalescent COVID-19. Each CDR3 is given with its conserved first and last residue. The D gene is left open where the match is weak. The size field is filled for only some rows; it gives once, few, many or a size class.

D gene	V gene	clone size	J gene	CDR3 protein	CDR3 DNA
NA	TRBV7-8	NA	TRBJ2-1	CASSSTGLNEQFF	TGTGCCAGCAGCTCGACAGGCCTCAATGAGCAGTTCTTC
TRBD1	TRBV10-3	NA	TRBJ1-5	CAISEGDRDNQPQHF	TGTGCCATCAGTGAGGGGGACAGGGACAATCAGCCCCAGCATTTT
NA	TRBV7-6	NA	TRBJ1-6	CASSLGSQAYNSPLHF	TGTGCCAGCAGCTTAGGATCGCAGGCATATAATTCACCCCTCCACTTT
NA	TRBV3-1/TRBV3-2	NA	TRBJ2-5	CASSQFAGQETQYF	TGTGCCAGCAGCCAATTCGCAGGCCAAGAGACCCAGTACTTC
NA	TRBV7-8	NA	TRBJ2-7	CASSLVQGLEYEQYF	TGTGCCAGCAGCTTAGTCCAGGGCTTGGAATACGAGCAGTACTTC
TRBD1	TRBV7-9	NA	TRBJ2-1	CASSLTGGRYNEQFF	TGTGCCAGCAGCTTAACAGGGGGCCGGTACAATGAGCAGTTCTTC
NA	TRBV9	NA	TRBJ2-3	CASSSYDTQYF	TGTGCCAGCAGTTCCTACGATACGCAGTATTTT
NA	TRBV18	few	TRBJ2-7	CASSHGQKAYEQYF	TGTGCCAGCTCGCATGGACAGAAGGCCTACGAGCAGTACTTC
NA	TRBV6-5	NA	TRBJ1-4	CASSYAGSASGKLFF	TGTGCCAGCAGTTACGCCGGCAGCGCCTCTGGAAAACTGTTTTTT
NA	TRBV5-1	NA	TRBJ2-3	CASGDTVNIDTQYF	TGCGCCAGCGGCGATACAGTAAACATAGATACGCAGTATTTT
TRBD1	TRBV28	NA	TRBJ1-2	CASSKRTGNGYTF	TGTGCCAGCAGTAAGAGGACAGGGAATGGCTACACCTTC
NA	TRBV6-1	NA	TRBJ1-5	CASSEWQISNQPQHF	TGTGCCAGCAGTGAATGGCAGATAAGCAATCAGCCCCAGCATTTT
NA	TRBV7-9	NA	TRBJ1-5	CASSLAGAPNQPQHF	TGTGCCAGCAGCTTAGCAGGGGCCCCCAATCAGCCCCAGCATTTT
NA	TRBV3-1/TRBV3-2	NA	TRBJ2-5	CASSSFSAHGGETQYF	TGTGCCAGCAGCTCCTTCTCAGCACACGGGGGAGAGACCCAGTACTTC
NA	TRBV5-8	NA	TRBJ2-4	CASSLAGLSSSKNIQYF	TGTGCCAGCAGCCTTGCAGGGCTCTCGTCCTCCAAAAACATTCAGTACTTC
TRBD2	TRBV4-1	NA	TRBJ2-5	CASSLTSGGSGETQYF	TGCGCCAGCAGCCTGACTAGCGGGGGATCGGGAGAGACCCAGTACTTC
NA	TRBV10-1	NA	TRBJ2-3	CASSDSFLSSDTQYF	TGCGCCAGCAGTGATTCCTTTCTGAGTTCTGATACGCAGTATTTT
NA	TRBV10-3	NA	TRBJ1-2	CAISQGTSVRGYTF	TGTGCCATCAGTCAAGGGACATCCGTAAGGGGCTACACCTTC
TRBD2	TRBV19	NA	TRBJ2-7	CASIGGSEQYF	TGTGCCAGTATCGGCGGGAGCGAGCAGTACTTC
NA	TRBV29-1	NA	TRBJ1-5	CSVTIQGNGNQPQHF	TGCAGCGTAACAATCCAGGGGAACGGCAATCAGCCCCAGCATTTT
TRBD2	TRBV28	NA	TRBJ2-7	CASSSPGLALPYEQYF	TGTGCCAGCAGTTCCCCGGGACTAGCGTTGCCCTACGAGCAGTACTTC
TRBD2	TRBV12-3/TRBV12-4	NA	TRBJ2-7	CASMGGSKYEQYF	TGTGCCAGCATGGGCGGGAGTAAATACGAGCAGTACTTC
TRBD2	TRBV29-1	NA	TRBJ2-5	CSVDVAGGRETQYF	TGCAGCGTTGACGTAGCGGGAGGTAGAGAGACCCAGTACTTC
TRBD1	TRBV18	NA	TRBJ1-2	CASSPTDRGEYGYTF	TGTGCCAGCTCACCTACGGACAGGGGAGAGTATGGCTACACCTTC
NA	TRBV5-1	NA	TRBJ2-6	CASSFGTGANVLTF	TGCGCCAGCAGCTTCGGGACTGGGGCCAACGTCCTGACTTTC
TRBD2	TRBV30	NA	TRBJ2-1	CAWSAIAGGYNEQFF	TGTGCCTGGTCCGCTATAGCGGGAGGGTACAATGAGCAGTTCTTC
TRBD1	TRBV5-8	NA	TRBJ2-1	CASSSSGTGKNEQFF	TGTGCCAGCAGCTCTTCCGGGACAGGGAAGAATGAGCAGTTCTTC
NA	TRBV4-2	NA	TRBJ1-5	CASSQDGTNQPQHF	TGTGCCAGCAGCCAAGATGGGACAAATCAGCCCCAGCATTTT
TRBD1	TRBV7-8	few	TRBJ2-5	CASSRGDRGRETQYF	TGTGCCAGCAGCCGGGGAGACAGGGGAAGAGAGACCCAGTACTTC
NA	TRBV10-3	NA	TRBJ1-3	CAISYLGGQAGNTIYF	TGTGCCATCAGTTATCTCGGGGGGCAGGCTGGAAACACCATATATTTT
NA	TRBV23-1	NA	TRBJ2-7	CARRHPLSATSYEQYF	TGCGCCAGGAGACATCCCCTTAGCGCTACGTCCTACGAGCAGTACTTC
NA	TRBV19	NA	TRBJ1-4	CASSPFKGPTNEKLFF	TGTGCCAGTAGTCCCTTCAAGGGGCCAACTAATGAAAAACTGTTTTTT
NA	TRBV7-8	NA	TRBJ1-4	CASSLGYSTNEKLFF	TGTGCCAGCAGCTTAGGGTACAGCACTAATGAAAAACTGTTTTTT
TRBD2	TRBV18	once	TRBJ2-3	CASSAPSGVPTDTQYF	TGTGCCAGCTCAGCTCCTAGCGGGGTTCCCACAGATACGCAGTATTTT
NA	TRBV3-1/TRBV3-2	NA	TRBJ2-5	CASRVQGIEETQYF	TGTGCCAGCAGGGTACAGGGCATCGAAGAGACCCAGTACTTC
TRBD1	TRBV18	NA	TRBJ2-7	CASSQGTGSYEQYF	TGTGCCAGCTCACAGGGGACAGGTTCCTACGAGCAGTACTTC
NA	TRBV10-3	NA	TRBJ2-4	CAISGGSKNIQYF	TGTGCCATCAGTGGGGGCAGCAAAAACATTCAGTACTTC
TRBD1	TRBV7-8	NA	TRBJ2-1	CASSSRLGAGGYNEQFF	TGTGCCAGCAGCTCGCGGTTAGGTGCAGGGGGCTACAATGAGCAGTTCTTC
TRBD2	TRBV9	NA	TRBJ2-3	CASSVSGIYTDTQYF	TGTGCCAGCAGCGTAAGCGGGATCTACACAGATACGCAGTATTTT
NA	TRBV6-1	NA	TRBJ1-4	CASSEQANEKLFF	TGTGCCAGCAGTGAACAGGCTAATGAAAAACTGTTTTTT
NA	TRBV24-1	NA	TRBJ2-1	CATSDLRDSYNEQFF	TGTGCCACCAGTGATTTGCGAGACTCCTACAATGAGCAGTTCTTC
NA	TRBV11-3	NA	TRBJ2-1	CASSLVPGIVHNEQFF	TGTGCCAGCAGCTTAGTTCCAGGGATTGTCCACAATGAGCAGTTCTTC
TRBD1	TRBV5-1	NA	TRBJ2-7	CASSFGQGTYEQYF	TGCGCCAGCAGCTTCGGACAGGGAACCTACGAGCAGTACTTC
NA	TRBV20-1	NA	TRBJ1-5	CSASVGSGGGNQPQHF	TGCAGTGCTAGTGTGGGGTCCGGAGGAGGCAATCAGCCCCAGCATTTT
NA	TRBV10-3	NA	TRBJ2-7	CAIKGDISYEQYF	TGTGCCATCAAGGGGGACATCTCCTACGAGCAGTACTTC
TRBD1	TRBV5-1	once	TRBJ1-2	CASSPEVRTGDGYTF	TGCGCCAGCAGCCCGGAGGTGCGGACAGGGGATGGCTACACCTTC
NA	TRBV9	NA	TRBJ1-2	CASSVSSRDGYTF	TGTGCCAGCAGCGTTTCCTCCAGGGATGGCTACACCTTC
TRBD2	TRBV9	NA	TRBJ2-3	CASSVGGSLSTDTQYF	TGTGCCAGCAGCGTAGGCGGGAGCCTTAGCACAGATACGCAGTATTTT